The 7 T cell receptor beta chains below were found in one sample sequenced in a study of breast tumors, draining lymph nodes, adjacent tissues. TCRdb recomputed calls from the multiplex PCR reads with MiXCR, one row per CDR3 protein. Altogether approximately 130,000 distinct CDR3 sequences are present, approximately 21% being singletons, with the ten largest covering about 2.2%. Axillary draining lymph nodes of breast cancer patients supplied the node samples. The material sequenced was axillary lymph node tissue. Every receptor here comes from a female donor with breast cancer. Some clones in this sample may be carry-over from other donors' samples.

This clonotype occurred a few times. The rearrangement joins TRBV27 to TRBJ2-1, with a tentative D call TRBD1 (6 bases). The CDR3 length is 15 residues. Germline CDR1 reads MNHEY; CDR2 reads SMNVEV (reference sequence). Trimming stripped 7 bases from V and 3 bases from J, with 16 bases between. CDR3 sequence reads: CASTQGGLNYNEQFF. DNA for the CDR3: TGTGCCAGCACTCAAGGGGGTCTGAACTACAATGAGCAGTTCTTC.

This clonotype was detected many times. The chain employs TRBV27 and TRBJ2-1, with D possibly matching TRBD2 (6 bases). The CDR3 is 14 residues long. CDR1 MNHEY and CDR2 SMNVEV come from the germline V gene (reference sequence). Trimming took off 3 bases at V and 9 bases at J, with 15 bases between the two ends. The CDR3 region has the DNA TGTGCCAGCAGTTTTGACGGGAGTGGAGGTGAGCAGTTCTTC. Translating it yields CASSFDGSGGEQFF.

This clonotype was counted at least ten times. The chain links TRBV12-3 or TRBV12-4 to TRBJ2-1, with 12 positions matching TRBD2. V dropped 2 bases and J dropped 8; count of bases not matched to a gene: 10. The CDR3 is made up of 17 amino acids. The CDR3 protein is CASSLLGGLAGKYEQFF. CDR3 DNA sequence: TGTGCCAGCAGTTTACTGGGCGGACTAGCGGGAAAGTATGAGCAGTTCTTC.

This clonotype has at least ten counts. The V call is TRBV20-1, the J call TRBJ2-6, with a possible D match to TRBD1 (6 bases). Trimming left V 5 bases short and J 2 bases short, with 10 bases between. In germline, CDR1 is DFQATT, CDR2 SNEGSKA (reference sequence). The CDR3 consists of 14 residues. DNA for the CDR3: TGCAGTGCTCGAGGACAGACTGGGGCCAACGTCCTGACTTTC. Translated: CSARGQTGANVLTF.

The chain employs TRBV30 and TRBJ2-2; 7 positions agree with TRBD1. V trimming: 4 bases; J trimming: 3 bases; junction bases outside the gene matches: 8. The CDR3 extends over 15 amino acids. The germline CDR1 and CDR2 sequences are GTSNPN and SVGIG (reference sequence). The CDR3 DNA follows: TGTGCCTGGACCCCCACAGGGGTGCACACCGGGGAGCTGTTTTTT. Translation gives CAWTPTGVHTGELFF.

The table lists this clonotype with many counts. The chain is built from TRBV20-1 and TRBJ2-2; 10 bases line up with TRBD1. Germline loops: CDR1 DFQATT, CDR2 SNEGSKA (reference sequence). CDR3 length: 16 amino acids. Trimming cost V 3 bases and J 6 bases; bases outside gene matches: 10. CDR3 sequence reads: CSASLGDRGNSGELFF. CDR3 in DNA: TGCAGTGCTAGCCTAGGGGACAGGGGTAACTCCGGGGAGCTGTTTTTT.

In its sample, this clonotype was seen many times. A junction boundary mismatches the germline segment, possibly from a read error. V usage is TRBV7-7 and J usage is TRBJ2-5; D is possibly TRBD2 (6 bases). Germline V gives CDR1 SSHAT, CDR2 FNYEAQ (reference sequence). This CDR3 is built from 21 residues. The CDR3 coding sequence is TGTGCTAGCAGCTTAGGCCTCACAGGCGGGGACCTTCGATACTACCAAGAGACCCAGTACTTC. As protein: CASSLGLTGGDLRYYQETQYF. The entire variable domain, with the rest obtained from reference TRBV7-7 and TRBJ2-5, is as follows: GAGVSQSPRYKVTKRGQDVTLRCDPISSHATLYWYQQALGQGPEFLTYFNYEAQPDKSGLPSDRFSAERPEGSISTLTIQRTEQRDSAMYRCASSLGLTGGDLRYYQETQYFGPGTRLLVL.